The present TCR beta chain was sequenced within a study of coeliac disease. Regarding the study as a whole: In active celiac disease, intraepithelial and lamina propria TRB and TRG repertoires were less clonal than controls. TRB repertoires were largely private, with most amino acid sequences found in only one sample.

This clone was detected only a few times. What it recognizes is unknown. Sequencing was performed with immunoSEQ multiplex PCR; in TCRdb, only in-frame clones are kept and a portion is missing. Among over 900 clones listed, roughly 70% were seen once. This CDR3 spans 13 amino acids. Trimming cost V 0 bases and J 4 bases, with 6 bases left between them. Germline assignment: CDR1 SGDLS and CDR2 YYNGEE. The chain joins TRBV9 to TRBJ2-3; D not resolved. This sequence originates from a human donor without celiac disease. The sample consisted of intraepithelial lymphocytes from the gut. The CDR3 loop reads CASSVGSPDTQYF. In nucleotides, the CDR3 is TGTGCCAGCAGCGTAGGGAGTCCAGATACGCAGTATTTT.